Sequencing of this T cell receptor beta chain was carried out in a study of blood T cell repertoires in COVID-19. Study information: Acute and convalescent COVID-19 samples came from the United States, Italy and Spain. Sample material is recorded as cDNA or gDNA derived from T cells, B-cell-depleted T cells, or PBMCs.

TCRdb's table, derived via immunoSEQ multiplex PCR, lists solely in-frame clones and lacks some. Here the sample spans 120,000 or so clones, approximately 84% being singletons. This clone was counted only a few times. Germline V gives CDR1 KGHDR, CDR2 SFDVKD. The CDR3 sequence is 13 residues long. Trimming pared 6 bases from V and 1 base from J, leaving 6 bases between. The J gene is TRBJ1-5, the V gene TRBV24-1; D is unresolved. Sample: peripheral blood. This sequence was found in a woman aged 25 to 45 who had recovered from COVID-19. The DNA for the CDR3 is TGTGCCACCAGTCCCGGGAGCAATCAGCCCCAGCATTTT. The encoded protein is CATSPGSNQPQHF.